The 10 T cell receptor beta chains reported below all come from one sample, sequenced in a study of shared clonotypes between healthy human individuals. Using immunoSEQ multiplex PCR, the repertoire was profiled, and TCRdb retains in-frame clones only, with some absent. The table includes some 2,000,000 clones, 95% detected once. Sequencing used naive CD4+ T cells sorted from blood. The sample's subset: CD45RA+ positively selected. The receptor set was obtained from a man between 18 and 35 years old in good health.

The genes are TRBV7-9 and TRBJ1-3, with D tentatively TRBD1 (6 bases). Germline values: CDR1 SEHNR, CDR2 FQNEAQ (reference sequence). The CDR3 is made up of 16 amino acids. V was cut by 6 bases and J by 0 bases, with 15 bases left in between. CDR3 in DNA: TGTGCCAGCAGTACCGGGACACCTAGCTCTGGAAACACCATATATTTT. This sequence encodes CASSTGTPSSGNTIYF.

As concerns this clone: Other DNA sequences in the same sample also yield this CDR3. CDR3 DNA: TGTGCCAGCAGCATACAGGGCCAAGAGACCCAGTACTTC. The encoded protein is CASSIQGQETQYF. The V and J genes are TRBV9 and TRBJ2-5; maybe TRBD1 (6 bases). Germline V gene lookup returns CDR1 SGDLS and CDR2 YYNGEE. This CDR3 contains 13 residues. Trimming cost V 4 bases and J 1 base, with 8 bases left between them.

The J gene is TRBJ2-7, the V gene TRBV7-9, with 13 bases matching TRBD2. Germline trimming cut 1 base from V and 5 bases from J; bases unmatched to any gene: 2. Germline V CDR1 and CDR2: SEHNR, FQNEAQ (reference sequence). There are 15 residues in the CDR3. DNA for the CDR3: TGTGCCAGCAGCTTAGGGACTAGCGGGAGCCACGAGCAGTACTTC. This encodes CASSLGTSGSHEQYF.

The CDR3 sequence is CASDIRGQGSKGLSEQYF. CDR3 sequence (DNA): TGTGCCAGCGATATACGAGGACAGGGTAGTAAGGGATTGAGCGAGCAGTACTTC. The chain uses TRBV9 and TRBJ2-7; 8 bases agree with TRBD1. V lost 7 bases to trimming and J lost 6 bases; unmatched junction nucleotides: 24. The germline gives CDR1 SGDLS, CDR2 YYNGEE. The CDR3 spans 18 residues. The full variable domain, its missing parts supplied by reference TRBV9 and TRBJ2-7, is DSGVTQTPKHLITATGQRVTLRCSPRSGDLSVYWYQQSLDQGLQFLIQYYNGEERAKGNILERFSAQQFPDLHSELNLSSLELGDSALYFCASDIRGQGSKGLSEQYFGPGTRLTVT.

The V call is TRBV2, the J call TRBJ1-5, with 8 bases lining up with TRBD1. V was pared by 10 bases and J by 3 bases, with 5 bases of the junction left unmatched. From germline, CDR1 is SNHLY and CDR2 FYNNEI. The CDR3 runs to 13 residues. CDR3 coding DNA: TGTGCCACCGTGGGACAGGCCAATCAGCCCCAGCATTTT. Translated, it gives CATVGQANQPQHF.

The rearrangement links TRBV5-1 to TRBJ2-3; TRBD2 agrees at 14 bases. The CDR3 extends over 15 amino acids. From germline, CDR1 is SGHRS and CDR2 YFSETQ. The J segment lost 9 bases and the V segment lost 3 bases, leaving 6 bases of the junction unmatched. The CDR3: CASSSGTSGGMTQYF. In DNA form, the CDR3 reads TGCGCCAGCAGCTCCGGGACTAGCGGGGGAATGACGCAGTATTTT. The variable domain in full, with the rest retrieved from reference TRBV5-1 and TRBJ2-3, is KAGVTQTPRYLIKTRGQQVTLSCSPISGHRSVSWYQQTPGQGLQFLFEYFSETQRNKGNFPGRFSGRQFSNSRSEMNVSTLELGDSALYLCASSSGTSGGMTQYFGPGTRLTVL.

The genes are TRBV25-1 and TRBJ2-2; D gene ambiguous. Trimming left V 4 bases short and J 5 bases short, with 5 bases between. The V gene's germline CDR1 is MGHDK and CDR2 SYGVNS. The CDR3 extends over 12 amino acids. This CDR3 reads CASSGTTGELFF. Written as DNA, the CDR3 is TGTGCCAGCAGTGGAACGACCGGGGAGCTGTTTTTT.

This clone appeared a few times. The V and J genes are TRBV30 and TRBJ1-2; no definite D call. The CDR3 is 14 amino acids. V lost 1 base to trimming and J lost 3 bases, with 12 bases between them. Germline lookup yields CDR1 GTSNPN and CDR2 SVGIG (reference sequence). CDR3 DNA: TGTGCCTGGAGTGGGTACAGCCAGCACTATGGCTACACCTTC. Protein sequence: CAWSGYSQHYGYTF. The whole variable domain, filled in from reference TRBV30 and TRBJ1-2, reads SQTIHQWPATLVQPVGSPLSLECTVEGTSNPNLYWYRQAAGRGLQLLFYSVGIGQISSEVPQNLSASRPQDRQFILSSKKLLLSDSGFYLCAWSGYSQHYGYTFGSGTRLTVV.

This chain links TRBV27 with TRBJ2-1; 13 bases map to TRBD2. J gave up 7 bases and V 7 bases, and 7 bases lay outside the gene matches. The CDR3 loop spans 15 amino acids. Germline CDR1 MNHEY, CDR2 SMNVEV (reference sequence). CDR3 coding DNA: TGTGCCAGCACTGAATTGGGACTAGCGGGGAATGAGCAGTTCTTC. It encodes CASTELGLAGNEQFF.

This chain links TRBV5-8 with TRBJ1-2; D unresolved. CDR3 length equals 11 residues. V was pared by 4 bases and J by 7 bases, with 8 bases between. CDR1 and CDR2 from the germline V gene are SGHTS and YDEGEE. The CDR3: CASSGESGYTF. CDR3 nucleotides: TGTGCCAGCAGCGGGGAGTCTGGCTACACCTTC.